This T cell receptor beta chain derives from a study of radiation and T cells in renal cell carcinoma. The CDR3 totals 14 residues. V gave up 5 bases and J gave up 5 bases, with 15 bases separating them. Germline V gene sequence: CDR1 LNHDA, CDR2 SQIVND (reference sequence). Sample time point: baseline pretreatment blood. Treatment in this sample: 15 Gy SBRT to primary tumor, nephrectomy 4 weeks later. The repertoire was sequenced with immunoSEQ multiplex PCR; TCRdb's copy has only in-frame clones and lacks some. Of roughly 150,000 clones listed, roughly 90% were seen once; the top ten hold around 4%.

The chain combines TRBV19 with TRBJ1-1; D possibly corresponds to TRBD1 (5 bases). The clonotype originates from a woman aged 70-85 years with renal cell carcinoma. Material: blood, obtained from a patient whose treatment included radiotherapy and nephrectomy. This CDR3 reads CASSVQGWGTEAFF. CDR3 bases: TGTGCCAGTAGTGTCCAAGGGTGGGGGACTGAAGCTTTCTTT.